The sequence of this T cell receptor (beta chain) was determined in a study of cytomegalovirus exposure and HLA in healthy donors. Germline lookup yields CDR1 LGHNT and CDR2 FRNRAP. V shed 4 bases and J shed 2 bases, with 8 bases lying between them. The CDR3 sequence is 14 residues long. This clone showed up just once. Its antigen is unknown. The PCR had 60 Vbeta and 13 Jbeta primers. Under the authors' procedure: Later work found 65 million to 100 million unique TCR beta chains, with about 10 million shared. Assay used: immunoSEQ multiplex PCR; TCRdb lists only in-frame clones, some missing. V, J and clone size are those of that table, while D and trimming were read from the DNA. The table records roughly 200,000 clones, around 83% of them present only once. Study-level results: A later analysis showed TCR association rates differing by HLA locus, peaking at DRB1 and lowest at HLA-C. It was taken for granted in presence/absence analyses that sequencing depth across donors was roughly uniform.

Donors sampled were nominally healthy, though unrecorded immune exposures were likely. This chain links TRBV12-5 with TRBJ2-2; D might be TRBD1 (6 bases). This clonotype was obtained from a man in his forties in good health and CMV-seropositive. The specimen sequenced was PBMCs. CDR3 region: CASGSTGNTGELFF. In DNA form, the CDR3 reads TGTGCTAGTGGTTCGACAGGAAACACCGGGGAGCTGTTTTTT.